These T cell receptor beta chains were read from a single sample in a study of human CD8 memory T cell subsets. TCRdb re-called the 5' RACE reads and shows each CDR3 protein once, DNA omitted. The specimen's table records thousands of distinct CDR3 sequences. Sequencing was performed on CD8+ T cells from PBMCs. These receptors were collected from a human donor in good health. The CDR3 runs from the conserved cysteine through the conserved F or W. Where a row states a size, it is once, few, many or the class of an expanded clone; other rows omit it.

TRBJ2-7 | medium-sized | TRBV7-2 | CASSLHWTGTYEQYF
TRBJ2-7 | - | TRBV7-8 | CASSLQGSEQYF
TRBJ2-1 | - | TRBV16 | CASSQSVRGEQFF
TRBJ2-5 | medium-sized | TRBV7-9 | CASSSVRLGLSETQYF
TRBJ1-1 | - | TRBV28 | CASSWRQGATEAFF
TRBJ2-3 | - | TRBV28 | CASSFPPSGRTDTQYF
TRBJ2-7 | - | TRBV5-5 | CASSLVREDYEQYF
TRBJ2-5 | medium-sized | TRBV27 | CASRGLGVQETQYF
TRBJ2-1 | - | TRBV5-1 | CASSLEGTSGNEQFF
TRBJ2-1 | - | TRBV29-1 | CSVDNVGTSFAYNEQFF
TRBJ2-7 | - | TRBV7-9 | CASSKLSHEQYF
TRBJ2-1 | - | TRBV7-3 | CASSLLAGGENEQFF
TRBJ2-7 | - | TRBV5-1 | CASSLARDNEQYF
TRBJ1-1 | - | TRBV27 | CASSLSGWNTEAFF
TRBJ2-4 | - | TRBV29-1 | CSVVWENIQYF